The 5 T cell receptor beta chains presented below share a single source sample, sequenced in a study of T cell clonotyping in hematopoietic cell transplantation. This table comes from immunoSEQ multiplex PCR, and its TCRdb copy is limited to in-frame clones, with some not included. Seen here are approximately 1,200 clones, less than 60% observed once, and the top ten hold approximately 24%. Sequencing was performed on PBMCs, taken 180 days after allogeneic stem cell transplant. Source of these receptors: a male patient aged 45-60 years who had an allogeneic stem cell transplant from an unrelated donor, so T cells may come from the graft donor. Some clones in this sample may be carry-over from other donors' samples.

CDR3 sequence reads: CASSHLGATQYF. CDR3 nucleotides: TGTGCCAGCAGCCATCTAGGGGCGACGCAGTATTTT. The chain couples TRBV14 to TRBJ2-3, with D possibly matching TRBD1 (5 bases). Germline V CDR1 and CDR2: SGHDN, FVKESK. This CDR3 region has 12 residues. V was trimmed by 3 bases and J by 9 bases, leaving 10 bases between them.

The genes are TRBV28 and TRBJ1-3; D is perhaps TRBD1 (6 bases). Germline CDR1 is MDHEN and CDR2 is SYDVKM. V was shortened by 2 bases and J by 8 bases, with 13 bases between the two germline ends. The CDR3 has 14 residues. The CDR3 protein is CASSLGFGGHTIYF. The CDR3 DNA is TGTGCCAGCAGTTTAGGATTCGGGGGGCACACCATATATTTT.

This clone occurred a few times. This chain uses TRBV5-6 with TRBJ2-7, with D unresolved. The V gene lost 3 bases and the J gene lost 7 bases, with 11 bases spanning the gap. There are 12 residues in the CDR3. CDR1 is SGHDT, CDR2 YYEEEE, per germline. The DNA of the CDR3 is TGTGCCAGCAGCTCACACCGGTCGGAGCAGTACTTC. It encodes CASSSHRSEQYF.

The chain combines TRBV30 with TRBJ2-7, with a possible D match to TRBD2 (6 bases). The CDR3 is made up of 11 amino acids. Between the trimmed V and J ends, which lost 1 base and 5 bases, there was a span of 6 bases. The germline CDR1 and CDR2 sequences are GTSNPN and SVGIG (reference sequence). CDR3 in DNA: TGTGCCTGGAGTGCGGGGGACGAGCAGTACTTC. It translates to CAWSAGDEQYF.

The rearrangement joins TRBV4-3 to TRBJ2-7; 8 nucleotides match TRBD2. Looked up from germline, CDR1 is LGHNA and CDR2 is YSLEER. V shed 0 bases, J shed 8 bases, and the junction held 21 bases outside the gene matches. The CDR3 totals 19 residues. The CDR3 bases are TGCGCCAGCAGCCAAGATCTGGTAGGGTTACAAGCGGGAGAGGGGAAGCAGTACTTC. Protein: CASSQDLVGLQAGEGKQYF.